This T cell receptor beta chain comes out of a study of blood T cell repertoires in COVID-19. Participant-reported clinical history was the basis for cohort assignment. Clones were read by immunoSEQ multiplex PCR, and TCRdb kept only the in-frame ones, dropping some. The sample includes roughly 250,000 clones, 75% to 90% of them seen just once. Trimming left V 3 bases short and J 1 base short, with 9 bases between. The V gene's germline CDR1 is KGHDR and CDR2 SFDVKD. The CDR3 extends over 15 amino acids. Input material: PBMCs or T cells enriched from blood (not recorded which). The sequence was collected from a woman aged 25 to 45 with acute COVID-19. This chain connects TRBV24-1 to TRBJ1-5; D is unclear. The CDR3 region has the DNA TGTGCCACCAGTGATGAAAGAGTGAGCAATCAGCCCCAGCATTTT. This codes for CATSDERVSNQPQHF.